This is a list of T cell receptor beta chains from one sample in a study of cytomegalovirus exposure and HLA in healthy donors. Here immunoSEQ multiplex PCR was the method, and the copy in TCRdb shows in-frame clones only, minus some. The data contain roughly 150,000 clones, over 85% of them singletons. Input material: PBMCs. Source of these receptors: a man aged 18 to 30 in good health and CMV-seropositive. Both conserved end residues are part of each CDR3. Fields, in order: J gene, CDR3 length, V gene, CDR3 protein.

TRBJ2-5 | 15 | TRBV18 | CASSPPGRDAETQYF
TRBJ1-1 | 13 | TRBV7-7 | CASSLDTGSEAFF
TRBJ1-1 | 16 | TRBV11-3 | CASSFSGTGAGTEAFF
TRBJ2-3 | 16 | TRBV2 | CASSPTSEQRTDTQYF
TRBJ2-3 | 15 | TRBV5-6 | CASSLVASDTDTQYF
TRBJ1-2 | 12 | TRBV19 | CASSSQGWGYTF
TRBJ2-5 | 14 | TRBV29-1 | CSVEGLAGWGTQYF
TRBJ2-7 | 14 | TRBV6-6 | CASSFTDWTYEQYF
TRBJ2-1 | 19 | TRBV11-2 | CASSLLIKVGLTRENEQFF
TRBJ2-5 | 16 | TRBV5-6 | CASSTGLAGGTETQYF
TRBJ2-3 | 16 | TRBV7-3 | CASSLMGLAGVDTQYF
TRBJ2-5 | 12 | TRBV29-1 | CSVNREWETQYF
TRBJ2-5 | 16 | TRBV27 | CASSALGGGLGETQYF
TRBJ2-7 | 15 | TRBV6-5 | CASSYTSGTSYEQYF
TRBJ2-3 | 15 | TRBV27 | CASSPSTGGTDTQYF
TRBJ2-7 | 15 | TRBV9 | CASSAEDLPIYEQYF
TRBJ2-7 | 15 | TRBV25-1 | CASSEFISGNYEQYF
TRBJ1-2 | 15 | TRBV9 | CASSQGTEITDGYTF
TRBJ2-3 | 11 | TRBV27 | CASSSADTQYF
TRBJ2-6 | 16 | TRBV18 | CASSPGQGAGANVLTF
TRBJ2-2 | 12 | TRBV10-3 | CASKADPGELFF
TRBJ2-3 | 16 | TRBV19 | CASSLSDGGRTDTQYF
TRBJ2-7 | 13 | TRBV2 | CASMQGGSYEQYF
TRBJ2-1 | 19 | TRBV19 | CASSVGTGVLPSSYNEQFF
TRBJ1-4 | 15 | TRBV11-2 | CASSLDGSTNEKLFF
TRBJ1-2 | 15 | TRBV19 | CASRSSTGGDYGYTF
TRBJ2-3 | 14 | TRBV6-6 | CASKREARTDTQYF
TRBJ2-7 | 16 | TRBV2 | CASNAGGSQFSYEQYF
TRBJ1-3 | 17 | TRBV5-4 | CASSLEGGPIPGNTIYF
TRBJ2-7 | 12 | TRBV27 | CASSLSGSEQYF
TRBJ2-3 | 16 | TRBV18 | CASSNTGGLRTDTQYF
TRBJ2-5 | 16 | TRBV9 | CASSAGGLAGEETQYF